A single T cell receptor (beta chain) is shown here with its context. The antigen is undetermined. Germline V gene lookup returns CDR1 ENHRY and CDR2 SYGVKD. V shed 6 bases, J shed 8 bases, and the junction held 10 bases outside the gene matches. The CDR3 has 14 amino acids. This sample is part of a study of PD-1 blockade in classical Hodgkin lymphoma. TCRdb's copy holds only in-frame clones and misses some; the assay was immunoSEQ multiplex PCR. Of under 95,000 clones detected, about nine tenths appear once; the ten largest clones hold over 2%. Every patient was affected by relapse after autologous stem cell transplantation, while exposure to brentuximab vedotin was not uniform. Study-level points and caveats: Patients starting nivolumab less than 1 year after ASCT had lower diversity and were excluded from later analyses. Patients newly diagnosed and complete responders had comparable baseline diversity.

V and J are TRBV10-3 and TRBJ2-4, with 7 bases that match TRBD1. The material was peripheral blood mononuclear cells (PBMCs), obtained before the second cycle of nivolumab. This TCR was sampled from a human donor with classical Hodgkin lymphoma. The CDR3 sequence: CAISDRTGEHIQYF. The CDR3, as DNA: TGTGCCATCAGCGATCGAACAGGGGAGCACATTCAGTACTTC.